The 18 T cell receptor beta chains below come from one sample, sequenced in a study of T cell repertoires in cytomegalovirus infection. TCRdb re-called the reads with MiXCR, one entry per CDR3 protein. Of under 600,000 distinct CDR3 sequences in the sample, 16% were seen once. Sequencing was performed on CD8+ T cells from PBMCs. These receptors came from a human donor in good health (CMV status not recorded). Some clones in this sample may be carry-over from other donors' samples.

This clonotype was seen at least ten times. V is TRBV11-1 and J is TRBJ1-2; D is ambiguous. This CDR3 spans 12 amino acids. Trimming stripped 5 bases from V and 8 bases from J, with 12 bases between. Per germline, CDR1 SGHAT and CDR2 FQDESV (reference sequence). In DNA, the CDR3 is TGTGCCAGCAGCCCGGAGAGTGAGGGCTACACCTTC. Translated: CASSPESEGYTF.

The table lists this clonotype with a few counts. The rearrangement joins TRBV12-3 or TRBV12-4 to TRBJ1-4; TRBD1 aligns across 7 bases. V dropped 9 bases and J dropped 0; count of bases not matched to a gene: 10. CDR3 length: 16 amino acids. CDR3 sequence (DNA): TGTGCCAGTAGGGGCAGGGACAGCGCAACTAATGAAAAACTGTTTTTT. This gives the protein CASRGRDSATNEKLFF.

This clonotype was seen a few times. In DNA form, the CDR3 reads TGTGCCACGGGGGGGCAGGGGACCTCTCAGAACACCGGGGAGCTGTTTTTT. It codes for CATGGQGTSQNTGELFF. The chain employs TRBV28 and TRBJ2-2; 8 bases line up with TRBD2. CDR1 is MDHEN, CDR2 SYDVKM, per germline. V dropped 10 bases and J dropped 1; count of bases not matched to a gene: 14. This CDR3 comprises 17 residues.

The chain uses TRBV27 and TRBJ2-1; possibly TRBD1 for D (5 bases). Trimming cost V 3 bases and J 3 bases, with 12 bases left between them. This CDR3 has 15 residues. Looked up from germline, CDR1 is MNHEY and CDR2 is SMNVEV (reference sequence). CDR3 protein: CASSLAAGNYNEQFF. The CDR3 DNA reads TGTGCCAGCAGTTTGGCGGCAGGGAACTACAATGAGCAGTTCTTC.

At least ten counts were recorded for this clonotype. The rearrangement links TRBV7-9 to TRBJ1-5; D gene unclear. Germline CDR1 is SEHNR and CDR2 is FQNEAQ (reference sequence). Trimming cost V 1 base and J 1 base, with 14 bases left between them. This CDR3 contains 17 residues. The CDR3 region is CASSLGPPQHSNQPQHF. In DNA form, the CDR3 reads TGTGCCAGCAGCTTAGGACCCCCACAGCACAGCAATCAGCCCCAGCATTTT.

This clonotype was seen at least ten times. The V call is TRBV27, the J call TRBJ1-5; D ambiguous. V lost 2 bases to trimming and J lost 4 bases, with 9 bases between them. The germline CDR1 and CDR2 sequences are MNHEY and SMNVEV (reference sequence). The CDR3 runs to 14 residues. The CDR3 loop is CASSLMGFNQPQHF. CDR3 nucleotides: TGTGCCAGCAGTTTAATGGGTTTTAATCAGCCCCAGCATTTT.

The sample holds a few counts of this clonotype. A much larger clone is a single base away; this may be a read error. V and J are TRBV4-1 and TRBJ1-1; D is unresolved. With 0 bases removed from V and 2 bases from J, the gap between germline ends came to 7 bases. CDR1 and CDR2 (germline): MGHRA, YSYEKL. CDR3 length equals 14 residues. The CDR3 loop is CASSQEGRNTEAFF. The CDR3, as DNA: TGCGCCAGCAGCCAAGAAGGCAGAAACACTGAAGCTTTCTTT.

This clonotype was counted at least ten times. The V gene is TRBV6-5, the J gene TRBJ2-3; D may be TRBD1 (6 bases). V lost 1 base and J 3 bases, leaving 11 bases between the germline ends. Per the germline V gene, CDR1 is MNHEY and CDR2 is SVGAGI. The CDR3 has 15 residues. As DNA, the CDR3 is TGTGCCAGCAGTTACTTAGGACAGCAAACAGATACGCAGTATTTT. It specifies CASSYLGQQTDTQYF.

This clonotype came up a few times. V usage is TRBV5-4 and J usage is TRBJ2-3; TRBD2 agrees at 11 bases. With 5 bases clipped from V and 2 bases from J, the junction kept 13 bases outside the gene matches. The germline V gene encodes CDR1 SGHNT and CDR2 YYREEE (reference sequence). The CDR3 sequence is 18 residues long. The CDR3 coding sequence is TGTGCCAGCAGACCTACTAGCGGGAGCAGGCCCCACACAGATACGCAGTATTTT. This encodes CASRPTSGSRPHTDTQYF.

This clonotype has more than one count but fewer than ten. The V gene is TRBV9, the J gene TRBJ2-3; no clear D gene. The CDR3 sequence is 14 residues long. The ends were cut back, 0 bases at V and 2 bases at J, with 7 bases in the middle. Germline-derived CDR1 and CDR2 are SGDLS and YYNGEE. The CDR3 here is CASSVGGTTDTQYF. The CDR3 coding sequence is TGTGCCAGCAGCGTAGGAGGTACCACAGATACGCAGTATTTT.

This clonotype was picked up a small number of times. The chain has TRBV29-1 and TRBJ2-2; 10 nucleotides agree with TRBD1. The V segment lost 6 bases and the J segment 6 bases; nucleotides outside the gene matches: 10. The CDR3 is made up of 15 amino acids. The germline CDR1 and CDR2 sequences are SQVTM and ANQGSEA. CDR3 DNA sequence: TGCAGCGTAGTGGACAGGGGGGGGTCGGCCGGGGAGCTGTTTTTT. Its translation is CSVVDRGGSAGELFF.

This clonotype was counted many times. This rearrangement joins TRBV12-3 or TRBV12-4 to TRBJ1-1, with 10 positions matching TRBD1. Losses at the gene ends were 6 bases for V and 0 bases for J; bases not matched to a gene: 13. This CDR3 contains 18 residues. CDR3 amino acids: CASSPYPGTGEMNTEAFF. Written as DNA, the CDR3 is TGTGCCAGCAGCCCTTACCCCGGGACAGGGGAAATGAACACTGAAGCTTTCTTT.

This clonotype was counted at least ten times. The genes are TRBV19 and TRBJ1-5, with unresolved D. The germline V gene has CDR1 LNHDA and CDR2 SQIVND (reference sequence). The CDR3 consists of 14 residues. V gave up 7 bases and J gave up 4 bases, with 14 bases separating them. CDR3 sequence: CASMARRDNQPQHF. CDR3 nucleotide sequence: TGTGCCAGTATGGCCCGGCGCGATAATCAGCCCCAGCATTTT.

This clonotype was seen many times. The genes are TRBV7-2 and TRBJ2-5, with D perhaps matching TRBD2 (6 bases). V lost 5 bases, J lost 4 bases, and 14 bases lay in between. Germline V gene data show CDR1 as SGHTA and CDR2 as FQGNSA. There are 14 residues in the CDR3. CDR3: CASSDLASTETQYF. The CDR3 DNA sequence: TGTGCCAGCAGCGACCTAGCGAGTACAGAGACCCAGTACTTC.

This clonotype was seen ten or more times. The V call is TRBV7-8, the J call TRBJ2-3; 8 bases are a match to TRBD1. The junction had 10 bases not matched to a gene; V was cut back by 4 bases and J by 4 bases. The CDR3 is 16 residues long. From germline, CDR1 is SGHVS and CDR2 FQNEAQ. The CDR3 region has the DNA TGTGCCAGCAGCTCTGGACAGGGTATGTTCGCAGATACGCAGTATTTT. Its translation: CASSSGQGMFADTQYF.

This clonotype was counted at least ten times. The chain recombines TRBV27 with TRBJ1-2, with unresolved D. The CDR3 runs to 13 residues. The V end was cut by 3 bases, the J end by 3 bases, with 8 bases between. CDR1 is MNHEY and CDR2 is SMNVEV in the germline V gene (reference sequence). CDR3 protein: CASSLSDHYGYTF. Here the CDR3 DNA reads TGTGCCAGCAGTTTGAGTGACCACTATGGCTACACCTTC.

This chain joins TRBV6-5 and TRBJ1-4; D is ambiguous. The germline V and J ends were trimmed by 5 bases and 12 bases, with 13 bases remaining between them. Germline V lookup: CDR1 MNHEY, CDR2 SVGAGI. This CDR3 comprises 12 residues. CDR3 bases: TGTGCCAGCAGTGTCGCCGGGGTAGAACTGTTTTTT. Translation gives CASSVAGVELFF.

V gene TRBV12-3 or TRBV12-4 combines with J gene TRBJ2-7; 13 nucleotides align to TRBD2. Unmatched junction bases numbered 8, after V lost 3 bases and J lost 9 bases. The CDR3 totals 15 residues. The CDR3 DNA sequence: TGTGCCAGCAGTTTGACTAGCGGGAGGCCGAGGGTGCAGTACTTC. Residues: CASSLTSGRPRVQYF.